What follows are 24 T cell receptor beta chains derived from one specimen sequenced in a study of blood T cell repertoires in COVID-19. The method was immunoSEQ multiplex PCR; TCRdb's version includes in-frame clones alone and lacks a portion of them. The data show about 160,000 clones, around four fifths seen once. Sequencing used peripheral blood. Source of these receptors: a man in his forties or fifties who had recovered from COVID-19.

In DNA form, the CDR3 reads TGTGCCAGCAGCCCTAGGGGAGGAATGAACACTGAAGCTTTCTTT. Its protein is CASSPRGGMNTEAFF. The chain has TRBV9 and TRBJ1-1; a possible D gene is TRBD1 (5 bases). This CDR3 is 15 amino acids long. Deletions cut 4 bases from V and 0 bases from J, with 13 bases between. Per germline, CDR1 SGDLS and CDR2 YYNGEE.

CDR3 DNA: TGCAGCGTTTTCGACAGGGTGGACTATGGCTACACCTTC. It yields the protein CSVFDRVDYGYTF. The rearrangement joins TRBV29-1 to TRBJ1-2; 7 nucleotides line up with TRBD1. CDR1 and CDR2 (germline): SQVTM, ANQGSEA. The CDR3 length is 13 residues. After removal of 5 bases from V and 3 bases from J, the junction contained 6 bases not matched to a gene.

V gene TRBV15 combines with J gene TRBJ1-5; 8 bases agree with TRBD1. The length of the CDR3 is 16 residues. V lost 4 bases to trimming and J lost 1 base; unmatched junction nucleotides: 6. Germline V gives CDR1 LNHNV, CDR2 YYDKDF (reference sequence). The CDR3 loop reads CATSKARDRSNQPQHF. The CDR3 bases are TGTGCCACCAGCAAAGCCCGGGACAGGAGCAATCAGCCCCAGCATTTT.

This CDR3 is CASSRRRLETGTGTSGNTIYF. The CDR3 coding sequence is TGTGCCAGCAGCCGCCGAAGGTTGGAGACCGGGACAGGGACGTCTGGAAACACCATATATTTT. V usage is TRBV3-1 (or the pseudogene TRBV3-2) and J usage is TRBJ1-3; 9 bases align to TRBD1. The V segment lost 4 bases and the J segment 1 base; nucleotides outside the gene matches: 20. The CDR3 loop spans 21 amino acids. Germline V gene sequence: CDR1 LGHDT, CDR2 YNNKEL (reference sequence).

This rearrangement joins TRBV4-3 to TRBJ2-3; D might be TRBD2 (5 bases). The CDR3 is made up of 13 amino acids. The V end was cut by 5 bases, the J end by 14 bases, with 20 bases between. Germline V gene sequence: CDR1 LGHNA, CDR2 YSLEER. CDR3 nucleotide sequence: TGCGCCAGCAGCTTAGGTCGGGATCCCGACCCGTATTTT. It specifies CASSLGRDPDPYF.

V usage is TRBV6-6 and J usage is TRBJ2-1, with 11 bases identical to TRBD2. Germline CDR1 is MNHNY and CDR2 is SVGAGI (reference sequence). The CDR3 has 14 amino acids. The V gene end was trimmed by 7 bases and the J gene end by 8 bases; junction bases not matched to a gene: 7. Written as DNA, the CDR3 is TGTGCCAGCACCCTAGCGGGAGGATTGGATGAGCAGTTCTTC. It specifies CASTLAGGLDEQFF.

This rearrangement joins TRBV28 to TRBJ2-3; TRBD1 matches 8 bases. CDR1 and CDR2 (germline): MDHEN, SYDVKM. This CDR3 has 13 amino acids. V trimming: 7 bases; J trimming: 3 bases; junction bases outside the gene matches: 3. The CDR3 sequence is CASKTGGTDTQYF. CDR3 in DNA: TGTGCCAGCAAAACAGGGGGGACAGATACGCAGTATTTT. Variable domain in full (rest from reference TRBV28 and TRBJ2-3): DVKVTQSSRYLVKRTGEKVFLECVQDMDHENMFWYRQDPGLGLRLIYFSYDVKMKEKGDIPEGYSVSREKKERFSLILESASTNQTSMYLCASKTGGTDTQYFGPGTRLTVL.

The chain uses TRBV5-1 and TRBJ2-5; 9 nucleotides agree with TRBD1. Germline CDR1 SGHRS, CDR2 YFSETQ. V gave up 1 base and J gave up 5 bases; unmatched junction bases: 6. The CDR3 consists of 15 residues. CDR3 sequence reads: CASSLSGQGWETQYF. CDR3 sequence (DNA): TGCGCCAGCAGCTTGTCTGGACAGGGGTGGGAGACCCAGTACTTC.

The chain joins TRBV10-3 to TRBJ1-6; weak D call: TRBD1 (5 bases). Germline V lookup: CDR1 ENHRY, CDR2 SYGVKD. The CDR3 sequence is 12 residues long. The V and J ends lost 5 bases and 7 bases respectively, with 6 bases between them. The DNA for the CDR3 is TGTGCCATCAGTCGACAGAATTCACCCCTCCACTTT. It translates to CAISRQNSPLHF.

J is TRBJ2-2 and V is TRBV7-9, with TRBD1 as a possible D gene (6 bases). Germline lookup yields CDR1 SEHNR and CDR2 FQNEAQ (reference sequence). This CDR3 region has 15 residues. V lost 5 bases to trimming and J lost 4 bases, with 14 bases between them. CDR3 nucleotides: TGTGCCAGCAGCGGCCGGGACAAGCTCACCGGGGAGCTGTTTTTT. Residues: CASSGRDKLTGELFF.

This chain connects TRBV30 to TRBJ1-6; D is unclear. CDR3 length: 14 amino acids. Trimming stripped 4 bases from V and 6 bases from J, with 13 bases between. Germline CDR1 is GTSNPN and CDR2 is SVGIG (reference sequence). CDR3 residues: CAWNGGRGNSPLHF. CDR3 nucleotide sequence: TGTGCCTGGAACGGAGGCCGCGGTAATTCACCCCTCCACTTT.

This chain links TRBV28 with TRBJ1-5; D is perhaps TRBD1 (6 bases). The CDR3 covers 16 residues. Trimming removed 1 base from V and 8 bases from J, with 18 bases in between. Per germline, CDR1 MDHEN and CDR2 SYDVKM. Here the CDR3 DNA reads TGTGCCAGCAGTTTATATCCCACAGGGATAGGGAAGCCCCAGCATTTT. This sequence encodes CASSLYPTGIGKPQHF.

The chain uses TRBV9 and TRBJ2-2; TRBD2 agrees at 7 bases. The CDR3 consists of 14 residues. Germline assignment: CDR1 SGDLS and CDR2 YYNGEE. V trimming: 4 bases; J trimming: 4 bases; junction bases outside the gene matches: 4. CDR3 in amino acids: CASSPTGGTGELFF. The DNA of the CDR3 is TGTGCCAGCAGCCCCACGGGGGGCACCGGGGAGCTGTTTTTT. The whole variable domain, remainder taken from reference TRBV9 and TRBJ2-2, is DSGVTQTPKHLITATGQRVTLRCSPRSGDLSVYWYQQSLDQGLQFLIQYYNGEERAKGNILERFSAQQFPDLHSELNLSSLELGDSALYFCASSPTGGTGELFFGEGSRLTVL.

This rearrangement joins TRBV10-1 to TRBJ1-4, with D possibly matching TRBD1 (6 bases). V was clipped by 10 bases and J by 3 bases, with 18 bases between them. Germline V CDR1 and CDR2: WNHNN, SYGVQD (reference sequence). The CDR3 covers 15 residues. CDR3 protein: CATIQQGPPNEKLFF. For the CDR3, the DNA is TGCGCCACCATCCAACAGGGACCTCCTAATGAAAAACTGTTTTTT.

Only a few counts were recorded for this clone. V is TRBV7-9 and J is TRBJ2-1, with 7 bases lining up with TRBD1. The CDR3 covers 14 residues. CDR1 is SEHNR, CDR2 FQNEAQ, per germline (reference sequence). Trimming at V came to 4 bases and at J to 0 bases, leaving 0 bases not matched to a gene. The CDR3 here is CASSWDSSYNEQFF. As DNA, the CDR3 is TGTGCCAGCAGCTGGGACAGCTCCTACAATGAGCAGTTCTTC. The full variable domain, with the rest looked up from reference TRBV7-9 and TRBJ2-1, is DTGVSQNPRHKITKRGQNVTFRCDPISEHNRLYWYRQTLGQGPEFLTYFQNEAQLEKSRLLSDRFSAERPKGSFSTLEIQRTEQGDSAMYLCASSWDSSYNEQFFGPGTRLTVL.

In DNA, the CDR3 is TGTGCCAGCAGCTCCCGGCTAGCGTCATACAATGAGCAGTTCTTC. This gives the protein CASSSRLASYNEQFF. The J gene is TRBJ2-1, the V gene TRBV7-9; maybe TRBD2 (6 bases). Germline loops: CDR1 SEHNR, CDR2 FQNEAQ (reference sequence). The ends were cut back, 4 bases at V and 4 bases at J, with 14 bases in the middle. The CDR3 is made up of 15 amino acids.

This clone has just one count. The chain employs TRBV7-9 and TRBJ2-3; 9 nucleotides align to TRBD2. Germline CDR1 reads SEHNR; CDR2 reads FQNEAQ (reference sequence). V was pared by 5 bases and J by 3 bases, with 3 bases of the junction left unmatched. The CDR3 consists of 14 residues. The CDR3 DNA reads TGTGCCAGCAGCCCGACTAGCGGAACAGATACGCAGTATTTT. Amino acids: CASSPTSGTDTQYF.

This clone was recorded once. The V call is TRBV19, the J call TRBJ1-1; the D gene is possibly TRBD1 (5 bases). CDR1 LNHDA and CDR2 SQIVND come from the germline V gene (reference sequence). The CDR3 loop spans 17 amino acids. Trimming removed 1 base at V and 0 bases at J, with 15 bases between. CDR3 residues: CASSIGGVAGVNTEAFF. The CDR3 bases are TGTGCCAGTAGTATAGGGGGAGTGGCGGGGGTGAACACTGAAGCTTTCTTT. Full variable domain (outside the CDR3, taken from reference TRBV19 and TRBJ1-1): DGGITQSPKYLFRKEGQNVTLSCEQNLNHDAMYWYRQDPGQGLRLIYYSQIVNDFQKGDIAEGYSVSREKKESFPLTVTSAQKNPTAFYLCASSIGGVAGVNTEAFFGQGTRLTVV.

This chain connects TRBV5-4 to TRBJ2-1; 13 positions agree with TRBD2. Trimming cost V 3 bases and J 7 bases; bases outside gene matches: 7. The CDR3 is made up of 16 amino acids. The germline V gene encodes CDR1 SGHNT and CDR2 YYREEE (reference sequence). The CDR3 is CASSSILAGGYNEQFF. CDR3 DNA: TGTGCCAGCAGCTCCATACTAGCGGGGGGGTATAATGAGCAGTTCTTC.

This rearrangement joins TRBV18 to TRBJ1-6, with a possible D match to TRBD1 (5 bases). This CDR3 has 15 amino acids. The V end was cut by 3 bases, the J end by 6 bases, with 12 bases between. In germline, CDR1 is KGHSH, CDR2 LQKENI. The CDR3 loop is CASSPSKQVNSPLHF. As DNA, the CDR3 is TGTGCCAGCTCACCTTCGAAACAGGTTAATTCACCCCTCCACTTT.

The V and J genes are TRBV9 and TRBJ2-7; TRBD1 might be the D (5 bases). The CDR3 is 14 residues long. Trimming removed 4 bases from V and 0 bases from J, with 11 bases in between. Germline values: CDR1 SGDLS, CDR2 YYNGEE. DNA for the CDR3: TGTGCCAGCAGCCCCCCCGACAGCTCCTACGAGCAGTACTTC. This codes for CASSPPDSSYEQYF.

The chain links TRBV18 to TRBJ2-5, with D tentatively TRBD1 (6 bases). Germline CDR1 and CDR2: KGHSH and LQKENI. Trimming left V 0 bases short and J 4 bases short, with 12 bases between. CDR3 length equals 15 residues. The CDR3 region has the DNA TGTGCCAGCTCACCACCGTGGCAGGGGTCAGAGACCCAGTACTTC. It is translated as CASSPPWQGSETQYF.

This chain links TRBV7-9 with TRBJ2-3; 7 bases are a match to TRBD1. The CDR3 is 13 amino acids. Looked up from germline, CDR1 is SEHNR and CDR2 is FQNEAQ (reference sequence). The J segment lost 6 bases and the V segment lost 6 bases, leaving 6 bases of the junction unmatched. The chain's CDR3 is CASRLTGSDTQYF. The DNA for the CDR3 is TGTGCCAGCAGGTTGACAGGGTCGGATACGCAGTATTTT.

CDR3 sequence: CASSGRDRRAYEQYF. The DNA for the CDR3 is TGTGCCAGCAGTGGGAGGGACAGGCGGGCCTACGAGCAGTACTTC. The chain recombines TRBV2 with TRBJ2-7, with TRBD1 matching over 8 bases. Germline V gene sequence: CDR1 SNHLY, CDR2 FYNNEI. V dropped 4 bases and J dropped 2; count of bases not matched to a gene: 7. The CDR3 contains 15 residues.